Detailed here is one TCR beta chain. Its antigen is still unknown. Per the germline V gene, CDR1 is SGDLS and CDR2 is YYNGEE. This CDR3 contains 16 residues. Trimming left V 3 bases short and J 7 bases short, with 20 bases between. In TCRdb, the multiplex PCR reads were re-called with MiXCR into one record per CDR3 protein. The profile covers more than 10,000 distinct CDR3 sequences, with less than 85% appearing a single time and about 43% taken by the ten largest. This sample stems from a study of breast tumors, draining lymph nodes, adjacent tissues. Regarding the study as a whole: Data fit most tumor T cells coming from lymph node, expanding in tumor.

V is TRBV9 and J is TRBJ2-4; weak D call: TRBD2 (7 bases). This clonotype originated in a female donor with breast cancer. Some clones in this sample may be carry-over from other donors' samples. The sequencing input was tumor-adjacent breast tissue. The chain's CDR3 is CASSARGGHQGNIQYF. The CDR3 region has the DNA TGTGCCAGCAGCGCGAGGGGGGGACACCAAGGCAACATTCAGTACTTC.